One and the same sample provided the 25 T cell receptor beta chains below, sequenced in a study of human T cells and chemical hapten exposure. Each CDR3 protein gets one entry after TCRdb re-called the RACE reads with MiXCR. The table includes fewer than 150,000 distinct CDR3 sequences, about 13% detected once. Time point indicated: pre-sensitization, week 0. Sample treatment: therapeutic diphenylcyclopropenone sensitization with weekly scalp DPC. Material: whole blood, obtained in connection with sensitization to the hapten diphenylcyclopropenone (DPC). These receptor sequences come from a woman in her late teens or twenties with alopecia areata. Some clones in this sample may be carry-over from other donors' samples.

The table lists this clonotype with a few counts. The chain uses TRBV11-2 and TRBJ2-1; D perhaps matches TRBD1 (5 bases). The CDR3 is made up of 14 amino acids. V lost 0 bases and J lost 2, with 5 bases in between. From germline, CDR1 is SGHAT and CDR2 FQNNGV. The CDR3 DNA reads TGTGCCAGCAGCTTAGAGGACACCTACAATGAGCAGTTCTTC. Amino acids: CASSLEDTYNEQFF. Complete variable domain (other parts from reference TRBV11-2 and TRBJ2-1): EAGVAQSPRYKIIEKRQSVAFWCNPISGHATLYWYQQILGQGPKLLIQFQNNGVVDDSQLPKDRFSAERLKGVDSTLKIQPAKLEDSAVYLCASSLEDTYNEQFFGPGTRLTVL.

This clonotype showed up just a few times. The gene calls are TRBV27 and TRBJ2-1; a possible D gene is TRBD1 (6 bases). V lost 4 bases and J lost 6, with 10 bases in between. The CDR3 consists of 13 residues. Germline V CDR1 and CDR2: MNHEY, SMNVEV (reference sequence). The CDR3 DNA is TGTGCCAGCAGTTCCGGACAGACCAATGAGCAGTTCTTC. Translating gives CASSSGQTNEQFF.

The CDR3 DNA sequence: TGTGCCAGCAGCTCTGGGACTAGCGGACGCTACGAGCAGTACTTC. It yields the protein CASSSGTSGRYEQYF. This rearrangement joins TRBV7-9 to TRBJ2-7; 11 bases agree with TRBD2. Germline values: CDR1 SEHNR, CDR2 FQNEAQ (reference sequence). This CDR3 has 15 residues. J was trimmed by 3 bases and V by 4 bases; bases with no gene match: 5.

The V gene is TRBV30, the J gene TRBJ1-6, with TRBD1 matching 8 bases. V was clipped by 4 bases and J by 10 bases; unmatched bases: 9. Germline loops: CDR1 GTSNPN, CDR2 SVGIG (reference sequence). CDR3 length equals 14 residues. Written as DNA, the CDR3 is TGTGCCTGGACACCGGGACAGGTTGCGTCACCCCTCCACTTT. Amino acid sequence: CAWTPGQVASPLHF.

Many counts were recorded for this clonotype. The J gene is TRBJ1-2, the V gene TRBV6-2 or TRBV6-3, with 7 bases fitting TRBD1. The trim removed 0 bases at V and 2 bases at J, leaving 9 bases unmatched. This CDR3 is built from 17 residues. CDR1 is MNHEY, CDR2 SVGEGT, per germline. This CDR3 reads CASSYSSTRQGNYGYTF. CDR3 DNA: TGTGCCAGCAGTTACTCGTCGACGCGACAGGGAAACTATGGCTACACCTTC.

This clonotype occurred a few times. The chain links TRBV2 to TRBJ2-7; perhaps TRBD2 as D (6 bases). CDR1 is SNHLY, CDR2 FYNNEI, per germline. V gave up 10 bases and J gave up 3 bases, with 19 bases separating them. This CDR3 is built from 14 residues. CDR3 loop: CATSVGTGDYEQYF. The CDR3 DNA reads TGTGCCACCTCAGTGGGGACGGGGGACTACGAGCAGTACTTC.

This clonotype was detected ten times or more. The CDR3 here is CASSQDLLKFSSGANVLTF. CDR3 coding DNA: TGCGCCAGCAGCCAAGATCTTCTGAAGTTTAGCTCTGGGGCCAACGTCCTGACTTTC. V and J are TRBV4-3 and TRBJ2-6; D gene uncertain. The V end was cut by 0 bases, the J end by 0 bases, with 15 bases between. The germline V gene has CDR1 LGHNA and CDR2 YSLEER. The length of the CDR3 is 19 residues.

The rearrangement joins TRBV7-2 to TRBJ2-3, with D possibly matching TRBD2 (7 bases). Between the trimmed V and J ends, which lost 3 bases and 3 bases, there was a span of 16 bases. CDR1 SGHTA and CDR2 FQGNSA come from the germline V gene. The CDR3 totals 16 residues. CDR3 bases: TGTGCCAGCAGCTTCTGGCGCGGGGGCGGAACAGATACGCAGTATTTT. It encodes CASSFWRGGGTDTQYF.

The genes are TRBV29-1 and TRBJ2-1; 8 bases line up with TRBD1. The trim removed 4 bases at V and 2 bases at J, leaving 4 bases unmatched. This CDR3 has 14 residues. Germline CDR1 and CDR2: SQVTM and ANQGSEA. The CDR3 nucleotides are TGCAGCGTTGTCAGGACAGGGACCTACAATGAGCAGTTCTTC. Translation: CSVVRTGTYNEQFF.

This clonotype has just a few counts. The V gene is TRBV7-2, the J gene TRBJ2-2; 7 bases map to TRBD2. V lost 5 bases and J lost 3; bases outside the gene matches: 6. The germline V gene has CDR1 SGHTA and CDR2 FQGNSA. The CDR3 is 15 residues long. CDR3 bases: TGTGCCAGCAGCCTGACGGGGGGTGACACCGGGGAGCTGTTTTTT. As protein: CASSLTGGDTGELFF.

A few counts support this clonotype. This chain uses TRBV11-2 with TRBJ2-3, with 11 bases that match TRBD2. The CDR3 is 18 amino acids. From germline, CDR1 is SGHAT and CDR2 FQNNGV. J gave up 0 bases and V 7 bases, and 12 bases lay outside the gene matches. CDR3 protein: CASKEIAGGFISTDTQYF. DNA of the CDR3: TGTGCCAGCAAGGAGATAGCGGGGGGGTTCATTAGCACAGATACGCAGTATTTT.

This clonotype was found a few times. The chain is built from TRBV4-3 and TRBJ2-7; D not certain. Germline-derived CDR1 and CDR2 are LGHNA and YSLEER. The CDR3 runs 15 residues. The germline V and J ends were trimmed by 0 bases and 4 bases, with 13 bases remaining between them. CDR3 DNA: TGCGCCAGCAGCCAAGATCGCGGCAGGACGTACGAGCAGTACTTC. It specifies CASSQDRGRTYEQYF.

The CDR3 protein is CASTQGDRAADTQYF. CDR3 nucleotides: TGTGCCAGCACCCAAGGGGACAGGGCGGCAGATACGCAGTATTTT. The chain links TRBV25-1 to TRBJ2-3; 9 nucleotides align to TRBD1. V shed 7 bases, J shed 4 bases, and the junction held 9 bases outside the gene matches. From germline, CDR1 is MGHDK and CDR2 SYGVNS. The CDR3 runs 15 residues.

The J gene is TRBJ2-2, the V gene TRBV12-3 or TRBV12-4; D perhaps matches TRBD1 (5 bases). V dropped 2 bases and J dropped 1 base, with 8 bases sitting between them. CDR3 length equals 15 residues. CDR3 protein: CASSLRQGNTGELFF. CDR3 DNA sequence: TGTGCCAGCAGTTTACGGCAGGGGAACACCGGGGAGCTGTTTTTT.

As DNA, the CDR3 is TGTGCCAGCAGTGAATTAGGGGACACCGGGGAGCTGTTTTTT. It translates to CASSELGDTGELFF. The gene calls are TRBV6-1 and TRBJ2-2, with D possibly matching TRBD1 (5 bases). The CDR3 contains 14 residues. The V and J ends lost 2 bases and 3 bases respectively, with 7 bases between them. Germline lookup yields CDR1 MNHNS and CDR2 SASEGT.

This clonotype was detected ten times or more. V and J are TRBV7-3 and TRBJ2-1; TRBD2 matches at 12 bases. In germline, CDR1 is SGHTA, CDR2 FQGTGA. Trimming removed 2 bases from V and 9 bases from J; junction bases left unmatched: 8. This CDR3 spans 16 amino acids. CDR3 in amino acids: CASSLWTSGVNGEQFF. The DNA of the CDR3 is TGTGCCAGCAGCTTATGGACTAGCGGGGTAAATGGTGAGCAGTTCTTC.

The gene calls are TRBV3-1 and TRBJ2-1; tentatively, D is TRBD2 (6 bases). This CDR3 is built from 14 residues. CDR1 is LGHDT and CDR2 is YNNKEL in the germline V gene (reference sequence). Trimming shortened V by 5 bases and J by 9 bases, and 17 bases separated the two germline ends. CDR3: CASSSRGGFGEQFF. The CDR3 nucleotides are TGTGCCAGCAGCTCCCGGGGAGGTTTTGGTGAGCAGTTCTTC.

In its sample, this clonotype was seen many times. The chain has TRBV25-1 and TRBJ1-1; 8 bases match TRBD1. After removal of 3 bases from V and 1 base from J, the junction contained 10 bases not matched to a gene. The germline V gene has CDR1 MGHDK and CDR2 SYGVNS. This CDR3 is 17 amino acids long. The CDR3 loop is CASSDSVRGPGNTEAFF. The CDR3 nucleotides read TGTGCCAGCAGTGATTCGGTCAGGGGGCCCGGGAACACTGAAGCTTTCTTT. Variable domain in full (rest from reference TRBV25-1 and TRBJ1-1): EADIYQTPRYLVIGTGKKITLECSQTMGHDKMYWYQQDPGMELHLIHYSYGVNSTEKGDLSSESTVSRIRTEHFPLTLESARPSHTSQYLCASSDSVRGPGNTEAFFGQGTRLTVV.

This chain joins TRBV27 and TRBJ1-2, with D possibly matching TRBD1 (5 bases). Germline V gene data show CDR1 as MNHEY and CDR2 as SMNVEV (reference sequence). The CDR3 length is 16 residues. V dropped 3 bases and J dropped 1 base, with 15 bases sitting between them. As DNA, the CDR3 is TGTGCCAGCAGTTTCGTCAAGGGGTACGTTAACTATGGCTACACCTTC. Translating it yields CASSFVKGYVNYGYTF.

The V call is TRBV19, the J call TRBJ1-6; D is uncertain. Germline CDR1 is LNHDA and CDR2 is SQIVND (reference sequence). Trimming stripped 2 bases from V and 9 bases from J, with 5 bases between. The CDR3 length is 12 residues. The CDR3 region is CASSISGSPLHF. CDR3 DNA: TGTGCCAGTAGTATATCCGGTTCACCCCTCCACTTT.

The sample holds a few counts of this clonotype. A much larger clone lies one base from this, so it may be a read error. CDR3 loop: CASSPPADTQYF. CDR3 bases: TGTGCCAGCAGCCCGCCTGCAGATACGCAGTATTTT. The chain joins TRBV7-9 to TRBJ2-3, with D hard to call. The CDR3 sequence is 12 residues long. The ends were cut back, 5 bases at V and 4 bases at J, with 7 bases in the middle. The germline CDR1 and CDR2 sequences are SEHNR and FQNEAQ (reference sequence).

The chain links TRBV28 to TRBJ2-7, with D uncertain. The length of the CDR3 is 15 residues. Germline V gives CDR1 MDHEN, CDR2 SYDVKM. The V and J ends lost 2 bases and 0 bases respectively, with 11 bases between them. The CDR3 DNA reads TGTGCCAGCAGTTTAGGAGACGTTGCCTCCTACGAGCAGTACTTC. The encoded protein is CASSLGDVASYEQYF.

In this sample, this clonotype turned up many times. The junction departs from the called germline gene at one end, perhaps through a read error. This chain uses TRBV4-3 with TRBJ1-1; D remains unclear. The CDR3 contains 14 residues. In germline, CDR1 is LGHNA, CDR2 YSLEER. The CDR3 bases are TGCGCCAGCAGACAAGACCGGCTGAGCAATGAAGCTTTCTTT. Residues: CASRQDRLSNEAFF.

The rearrangement joins TRBV18 to TRBJ1-1, with D hard to call. This CDR3 spans 13 amino acids. Germline lookup yields CDR1 KGHSH and CDR2 LQKENI. Trimming took 3 bases from V and 4 from J, leaving 9 bases between them. CDR3 bases: TGTGCCAGCTCACCGGGCGCGGGCACTGAAGCTTTCTTT. As protein: CASSPGAGTEAFF. Full variable domain (rest looked up from reference TRBV18 and TRBJ1-1): NAGVMQNPRHLVRRRGQEARLRCSPMKGHSHVYWYRQLPEEGLKFMVYLQKENIIDESGMPKERFSAEFPKEGPSILRIQQVVRGDSAAYFCASSPGAGTEAFFGQGTRLTVV.

The chain recombines TRBV27 with TRBJ1-5; 7 bases align to TRBD1. The ends lost 6 bases at V and 5 bases at J; junction bases unmatched: 13. CDR3 size: 16 residues. From germline, CDR1 is MNHEY and CDR2 SMNVEV (reference sequence). In DNA, the CDR3 is TGTGCCAGCAGCCCACAGGGGAGTGGGGTATATCAGCCCCAGCATTTT. Its protein is CASSPQGSGVYQPQHF.